This T cell receptor beta chain was identified during a study of T cell repertoires in cytomegalovirus infection. Looking at the study overall: The study used recently identified HLA-C-restricted and well-studied HLA-B-restricted CMV epitopes. Through public TCR beta signatures, both CMV infection and matching HLA type were indicated. Overall study results and limits: HLA-C-restricted CMV-specific TCR beta clonotypes were dominant in the ex vivo response. Totalled public TCR beta family frequency picked out people who carried CMV plus the relevant HLA.

This CDR3 contains 16 residues. In germline, CDR1 is SNHLY, CDR2 FYNNEI. The V segment lost 7 bases and the J segment 2 bases; nucleotides outside the gene matches: 6. Using its own MiXCR run on the reads, TCRdb lists one record per CDR3 protein. The table shows about 700,000 distinct CDR3 sequences, with around a third occurring only once. Concerning this clonotype itself: The antigen remains unidentified.

The TCR comes from a human donor in good health (CMV status not recorded). Some clones in this sample may be carry-over from other donors' samples. The material sequenced was cultured PBMCs, taken from culture after CMV antigen stimulation. V is TRBV2 and J is TRBJ2-1, with 12 nucleotides matching TRBD1. The CDR3 sequence is CASNGRDRGPYNEQFF. CDR3 in DNA: TGTGCCAGCAATGGCCGGGACAGGGGGCCCTACAATGAGCAGTTCTTC.